This TCR beta chain was sequenced for a study of T-cell memory formation after mild COVID-19. Trimming took 2 bases from V and 2 from J, leaving 12 bases between them. CDR1 and CDR2 (germline): DFQATT, SNEGSKA (reference sequence). CDR3 length: 14 residues. Overall study findings and caveats: Some responding clones appeared in pre-infection memory, suggesting cross-reactive memory joined.

TCRdb recomputed calls from the 5' RACE reads with MiXCR, one row per CDR3 protein. Of about 390,000 distinct CDR3 sequences in the sample, about 17% were seen once. This clonotype was observed a handful of times. Antigen specificity is unknown. The clonotype was recovered from a man aged 18 to 29 who had mild COVID-19 (a few samples of this study predate the infection). Cell type and time point are not known. V usage is TRBV20-1 and J usage is TRBJ2-5, with D perhaps TRBD1 (6 bases). Sample: PBMCs or a T cell subset sorted from them (not recorded which). The DNA for the CDR3 is TGCAGTGCTAGATTCACTAGGGGGCAAGAGACCCAGTACTTC. Its protein product is CSARFTRGQETQYF.